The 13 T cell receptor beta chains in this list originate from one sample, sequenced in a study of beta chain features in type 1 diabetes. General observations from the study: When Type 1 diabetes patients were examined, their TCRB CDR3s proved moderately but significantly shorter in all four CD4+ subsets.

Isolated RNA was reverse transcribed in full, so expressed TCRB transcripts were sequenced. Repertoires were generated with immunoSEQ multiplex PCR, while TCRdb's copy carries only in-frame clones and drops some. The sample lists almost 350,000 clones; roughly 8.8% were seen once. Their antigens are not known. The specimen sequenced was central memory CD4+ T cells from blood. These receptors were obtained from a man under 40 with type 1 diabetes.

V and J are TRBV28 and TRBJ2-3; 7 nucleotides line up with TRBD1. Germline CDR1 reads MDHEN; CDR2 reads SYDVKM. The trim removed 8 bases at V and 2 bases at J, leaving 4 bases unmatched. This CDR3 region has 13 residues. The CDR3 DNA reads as TGTGCCAGCCGGGACAGCCTCACAGATACGCAGTATTTT. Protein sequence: CASRDSLTDTQYF.

Here the CDR3 reads CAWSEGWNYGYTF. CDR3 sequence (DNA): TGTGCCTGGAGTGAAGGATGGAACTATGGCTACACCTTC. The chain recombines TRBV30 with TRBJ1-2; no firm D call. The CDR3 is 13 residues long. With 1 base removed from V and 2 bases from J, the gap between germline ends came to 8 bases. Germline V gives CDR1 GTSNPN, CDR2 SVGIG (reference sequence).

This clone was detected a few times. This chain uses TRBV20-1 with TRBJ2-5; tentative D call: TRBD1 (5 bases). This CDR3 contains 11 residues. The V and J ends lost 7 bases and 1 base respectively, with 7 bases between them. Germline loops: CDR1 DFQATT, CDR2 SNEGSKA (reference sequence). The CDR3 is CSGTSQETQYF. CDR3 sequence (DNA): TGCAGTGGGACAAGCCAAGAGACCCAGTACTTC.

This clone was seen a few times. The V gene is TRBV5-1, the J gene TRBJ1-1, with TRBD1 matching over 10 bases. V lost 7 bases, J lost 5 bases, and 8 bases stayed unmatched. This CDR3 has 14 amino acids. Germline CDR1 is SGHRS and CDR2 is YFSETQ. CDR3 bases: TGCGCCAGCGCAAAGACAGGGGGCCGGACTGAAGCTTTCTTT. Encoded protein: CASAKTGGRTEAFF.

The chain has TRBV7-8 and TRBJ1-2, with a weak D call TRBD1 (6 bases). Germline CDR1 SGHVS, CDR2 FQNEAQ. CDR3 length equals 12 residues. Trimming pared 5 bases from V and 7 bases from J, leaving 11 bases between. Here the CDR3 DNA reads TGTGCCAGCAGCAAATACAGGGCTGGCTACACCTTC. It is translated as CASSKYRAGYTF. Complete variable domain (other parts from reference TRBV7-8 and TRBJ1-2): GAGVSQSPRYKVAKRGQDVALRCDPISGHVSLFWYQQALGQGPEFLTYFQNEAQLDKSGLPSDRFFAERPEGSVSTLKIQRTQQEDSAVYLCASSKYRAGYTFGSGTRLTVV.

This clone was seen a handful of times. The CDR3 DNA reads as TGTGCCAGCAGTTTATTACAGGCAACGAACTATGGCTACACCTTC. Translated: CASSLLQATNYGYTF. V and J are TRBV28 and TRBJ1-2, with D perhaps matching TRBD1 (5 bases). Trimming shortened V by 1 base and J by 2 bases, and 11 bases separated the two germline ends. The CDR3 extends over 15 amino acids. The germline CDR1 and CDR2 sequences are MDHEN and SYDVKM.

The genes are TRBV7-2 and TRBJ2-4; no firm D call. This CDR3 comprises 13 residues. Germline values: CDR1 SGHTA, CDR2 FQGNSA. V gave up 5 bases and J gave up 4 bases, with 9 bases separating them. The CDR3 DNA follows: TGTGCCAGCAGCCGTTCTATAAAAAACATTCAGTACTTC. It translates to CASSRSIKNIQYF.

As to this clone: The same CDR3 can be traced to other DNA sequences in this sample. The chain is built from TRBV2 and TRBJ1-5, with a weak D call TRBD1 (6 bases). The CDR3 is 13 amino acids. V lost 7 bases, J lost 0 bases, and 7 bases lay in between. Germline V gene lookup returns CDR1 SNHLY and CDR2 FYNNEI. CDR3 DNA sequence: TGTGCCAGCAACAGGGATAGCAATCAGCCCCAGCATTTT. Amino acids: CASNRDSNQPQHF.

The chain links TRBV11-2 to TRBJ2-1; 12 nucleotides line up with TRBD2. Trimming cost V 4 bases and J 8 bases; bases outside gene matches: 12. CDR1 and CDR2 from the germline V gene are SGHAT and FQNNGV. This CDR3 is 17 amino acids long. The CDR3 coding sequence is TGTGCCAGCAGCTCCCACGCACCTAGCGGGGGGGCCGATGAGCAGTTCTTC. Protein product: CASSSHAPSGGADEQFF.

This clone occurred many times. The CDR3 DNA follows: TGTGCCAGCAGTGCTGGAAACACCATATATTTT. Encoded protein: CASSAGNTIYF. The chain combines TRBV25-1 with TRBJ1-3, with D unclear. In germline, CDR1 is MGHDK, CDR2 SYGVNS. The CDR3 covers 11 residues. V lost 4 bases and J lost 2, with 0 bases in between.

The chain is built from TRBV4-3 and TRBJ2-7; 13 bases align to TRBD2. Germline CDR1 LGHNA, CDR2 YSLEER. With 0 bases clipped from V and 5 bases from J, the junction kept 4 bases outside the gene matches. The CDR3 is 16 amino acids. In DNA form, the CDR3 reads TGCGCCAGCAGCCAAGAACTAGCGGGGGGGCCGGACGAGCAGTACTTC. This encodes CASSQELAGGPDEQYF.

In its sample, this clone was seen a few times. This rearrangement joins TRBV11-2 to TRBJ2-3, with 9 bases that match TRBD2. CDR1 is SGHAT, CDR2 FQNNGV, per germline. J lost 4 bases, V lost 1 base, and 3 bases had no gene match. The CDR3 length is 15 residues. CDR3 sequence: CASSLGAGGPDTQYF. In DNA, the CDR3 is TGTGCCAGCAGCTTAGGTGCGGGGGGGCCAGATACGCAGTATTTT.

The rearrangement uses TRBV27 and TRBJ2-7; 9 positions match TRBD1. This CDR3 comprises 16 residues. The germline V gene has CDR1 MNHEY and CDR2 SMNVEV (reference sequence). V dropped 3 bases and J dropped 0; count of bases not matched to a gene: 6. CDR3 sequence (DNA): TGTGCCAGCAGTTTTTATCCGGGACAGGGCTCCTACGAGCAGTACTTC. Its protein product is CASSFYPGQGSYEQYF.